The entry below gives a single T cell receptor beta chain sequence along with its context. This record belongs to a study of cytotoxic CD8 clonotypes in ibrutinib-treated CLL. Sequencing used immunoSEQ multiplex PCR; TCRdb keeps in-frame clones, though not all of them. The sample records about 140,000 clones, about 78% being singletons. The TCR comes from a human donor with chronic lymphocytic leukemia. Specimen: PBMCs, collected after 24 months of ibrutinib treatment.

Here the CDR3 DNA reads TGTGCCAGCAGCCTGCCGCGGGGGGCCCCTCGGCGGGAGACCCAGTACTTC. Amino acid sequence: CASSLPRGAPRRETQYF. V is TRBV5-6 and J is TRBJ2-5; 8 nucleotides match TRBD2. In germline, CDR1 is SGHDT, CDR2 YYEEEE. Trimming took 4 bases from V and 5 from J; bases not matched to a gene: 16. The CDR3 is 17 residues long. Based on the CDR3 plus reference TRBV5-6 and TRBJ2-5, the full variable domain is DAGVTQSPTHLIKTRGQQVTLRCSPKSGHDTVSWYQQALGQGPQFIFQYYEEEERQRGNFPDRFSGHQFPNYSSELNVNALLLGDSALYLCASSLPRGAPRRETQYFGPGTRLLVL.